This TCR beta chain was identified in a study of technical replicates of blood from a few donors. From germline, CDR1 is LGHNT and CDR2 FRNRAP. V lost 0 bases and J 1 base, leaving 9 bases between the germline ends. The CDR3 runs to 15 residues. Assay used: immunoSEQ multiplex PCR; TCRdb lists only in-frame clones, some missing. The sample contains over 90,000 clones, approximately 95% of which appear only once. The receptor was isolated from a human donor in good health. Sequenced input: T cells isolated from PBMCs. The genes are TRBV12-5 and TRBJ1-1; D gene unclear. CDR3 in amino acids: CASGLVLGPNTEAFF. For the CDR3, the DNA is TGTGCTAGTGGTTTGGTACTAGGACCGAACACTGAAGCTTTCTTT.